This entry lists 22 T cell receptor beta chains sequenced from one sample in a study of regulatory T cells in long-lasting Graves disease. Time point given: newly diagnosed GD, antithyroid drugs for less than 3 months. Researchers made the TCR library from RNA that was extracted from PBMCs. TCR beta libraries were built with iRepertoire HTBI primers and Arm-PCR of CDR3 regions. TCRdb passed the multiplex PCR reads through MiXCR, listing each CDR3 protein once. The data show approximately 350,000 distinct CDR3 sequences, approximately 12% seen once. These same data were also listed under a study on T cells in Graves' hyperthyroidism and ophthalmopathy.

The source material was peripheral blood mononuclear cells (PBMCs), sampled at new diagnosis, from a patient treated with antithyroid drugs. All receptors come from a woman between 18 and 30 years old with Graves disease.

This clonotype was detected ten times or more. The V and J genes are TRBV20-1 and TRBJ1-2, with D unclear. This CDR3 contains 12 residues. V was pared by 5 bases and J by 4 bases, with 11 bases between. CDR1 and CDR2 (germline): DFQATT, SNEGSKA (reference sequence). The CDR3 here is CSAWHFTYGYTF. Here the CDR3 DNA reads TGCAGTGCTTGGCATTTTACCTATGGCTACACCTTC.

The CDR3 sequence: CASSAPGPPNEQYF. The CDR3 region has the DNA TGTGCCAGCAGCGCACCGGGACCTCCAAACGAGCAGTACTTC. The chain uses TRBV5-4 and TRBJ2-7; the D call may be TRBD1 or TRBD2 (5 bases each). Trimming took 4 bases from V and 5 from J, leaving 16 bases between them. Germline V gene lookup returns CDR1 SGHNT and CDR2 YYREEE (reference sequence). This CDR3 spans 14 amino acids. Based on the CDR3 plus reference TRBV5-4 and TRBJ2-7, the full variable domain is ETGVTQSPTHLIKTRGQQVTLRCSSQSGHNTVSWYQQALGQGPQFIFQYYREEENGRGNFPPRFSGLQFPNYSSELNVNALELDDSALYLCASSAPGPPNEQYFGPGTRLTVT.

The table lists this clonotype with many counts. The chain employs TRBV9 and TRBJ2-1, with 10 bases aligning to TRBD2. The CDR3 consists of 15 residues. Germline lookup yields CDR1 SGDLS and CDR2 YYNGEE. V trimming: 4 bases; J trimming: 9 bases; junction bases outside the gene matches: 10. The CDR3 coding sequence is TGTGCCAGCAGCAAGCTAGCGGGAGATTATGGTGAGCAGTTCTTC. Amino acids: CASSKLAGDYGEQFF.

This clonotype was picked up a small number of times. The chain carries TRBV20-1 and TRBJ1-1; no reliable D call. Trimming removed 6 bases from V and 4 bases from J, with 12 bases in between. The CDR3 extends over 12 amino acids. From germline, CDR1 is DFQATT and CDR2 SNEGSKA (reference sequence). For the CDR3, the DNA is TGCAGTGCCCAGACTTGGGGCACTGAAGCTTTCTTT. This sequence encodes CSAQTWGTEAFF.

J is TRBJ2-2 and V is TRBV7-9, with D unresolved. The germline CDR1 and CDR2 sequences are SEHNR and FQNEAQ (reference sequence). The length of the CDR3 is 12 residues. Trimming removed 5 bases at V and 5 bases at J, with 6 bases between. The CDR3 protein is CASSIGTGELFF. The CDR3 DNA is TGTGCCAGCAGCATAGGGACCGGGGAGCTGTTTTTT.

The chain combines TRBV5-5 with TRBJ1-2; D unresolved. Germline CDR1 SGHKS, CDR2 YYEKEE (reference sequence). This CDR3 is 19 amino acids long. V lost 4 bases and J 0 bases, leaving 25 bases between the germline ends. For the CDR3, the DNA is TGTGCCAGCAGCCCACTTCTTGTATCCCCTGAGGCCGCTAACTATGGCTACACCTTC. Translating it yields CASSPLLVSPEAANYGYTF. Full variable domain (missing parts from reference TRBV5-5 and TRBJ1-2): DAGVTQSPTHLIKTRGQQVTLRCSPISGHKSVSWYQQVLGQGPQFIFQYYEKEERGRGNFPDRFSARQFPNYSSELNVNALLLGDSALYLCASSPLLVSPEAANYGYTFGSGTRLTVV.

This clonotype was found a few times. CDR3 protein: CASSQDGTSGSGELFF. CDR3 sequence (DNA): TGTGCCAGCAGCCAAGATGGGACTAGCGGGAGCGGGGAGCTGTTTTTT. The gene calls are TRBV11-2 and TRBJ2-2; 14 nucleotides agree with TRBD2. Germline V gene sequence: CDR1 SGHAT, CDR2 FQNNGV. Germline trimming cut 5 bases from V and 7 bases from J; bases unmatched to any gene: 6. The CDR3 totals 16 residues.

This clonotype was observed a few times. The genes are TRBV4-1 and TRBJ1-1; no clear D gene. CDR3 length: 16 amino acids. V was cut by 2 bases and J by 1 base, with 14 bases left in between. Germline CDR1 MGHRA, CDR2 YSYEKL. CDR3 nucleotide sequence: TGCGCCAGCAGCCAACCGGGTAGCGGGCAGAACACTGAAGCTTTCTTT. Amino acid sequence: CASSQPGSGQNTEAFF.

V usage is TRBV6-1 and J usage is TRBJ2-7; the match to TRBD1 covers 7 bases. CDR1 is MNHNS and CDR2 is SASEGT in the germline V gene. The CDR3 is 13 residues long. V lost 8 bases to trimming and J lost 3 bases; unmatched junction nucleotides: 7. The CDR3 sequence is CASRETGNYEQYF. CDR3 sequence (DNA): TGTGCCAGCCGCGAGACAGGGAACTACGAGCAGTACTTC.

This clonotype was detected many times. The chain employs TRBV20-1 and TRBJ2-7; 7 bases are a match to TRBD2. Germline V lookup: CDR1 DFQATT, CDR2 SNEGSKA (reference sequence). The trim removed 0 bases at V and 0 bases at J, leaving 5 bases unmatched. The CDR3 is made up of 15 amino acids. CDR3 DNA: TGCAGTGCTAGAGACAGACTAGCTGGCTCCTACGAGCAGTACTTC. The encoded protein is CSARDRLAGSYEQYF.

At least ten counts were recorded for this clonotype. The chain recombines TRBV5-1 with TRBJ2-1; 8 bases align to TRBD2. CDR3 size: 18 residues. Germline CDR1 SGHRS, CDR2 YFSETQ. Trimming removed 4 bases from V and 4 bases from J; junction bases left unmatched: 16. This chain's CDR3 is CASSPTRGRIAGYNEQFF. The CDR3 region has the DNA TGCGCCAGCAGCCCGACCAGAGGACGAATAGCGGGGTACAATGAGCAGTTCTTC.

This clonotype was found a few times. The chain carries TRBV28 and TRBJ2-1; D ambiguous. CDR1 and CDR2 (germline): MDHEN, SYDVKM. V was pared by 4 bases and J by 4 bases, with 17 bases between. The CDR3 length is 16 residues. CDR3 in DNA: TGTGCCAGCAGTTCCCTTTACATCTTGGCATACAATGAGCAGTTCTTC. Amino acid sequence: CASSSLYILAYNEQFF.

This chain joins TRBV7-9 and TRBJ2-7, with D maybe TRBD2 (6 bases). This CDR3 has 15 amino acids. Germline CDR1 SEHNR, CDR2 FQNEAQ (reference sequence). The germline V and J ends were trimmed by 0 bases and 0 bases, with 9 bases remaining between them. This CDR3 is CASSLAGTYSYEQYF. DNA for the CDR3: TGTGCCAGCAGCTTAGCCGGGACTTACTCCTACGAGCAGTACTTC.

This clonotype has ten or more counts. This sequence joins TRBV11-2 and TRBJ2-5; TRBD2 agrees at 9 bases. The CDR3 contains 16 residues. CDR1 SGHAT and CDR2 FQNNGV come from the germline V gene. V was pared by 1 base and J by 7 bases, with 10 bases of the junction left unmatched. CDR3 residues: CASSLGVGGLARTQYF. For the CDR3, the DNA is TGTGCCAGCAGCTTAGGCGTGGGGGGACTAGCCAGGACCCAGTACTTC.

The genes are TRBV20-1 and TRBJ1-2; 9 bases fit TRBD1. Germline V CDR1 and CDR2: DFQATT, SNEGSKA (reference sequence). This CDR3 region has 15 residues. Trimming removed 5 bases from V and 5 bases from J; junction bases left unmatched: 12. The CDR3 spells CSAYGQGIGGYGYTF. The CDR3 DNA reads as TGCAGTGCTTATGGACAGGGGATTGGAGGGTATGGCTACACCTTC.

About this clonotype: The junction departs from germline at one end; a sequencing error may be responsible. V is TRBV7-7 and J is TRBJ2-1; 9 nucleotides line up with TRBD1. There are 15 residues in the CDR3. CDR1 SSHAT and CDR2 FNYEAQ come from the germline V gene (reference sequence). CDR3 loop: CASSPVGTGYNEQFF. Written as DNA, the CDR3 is TGTGCTAGCAGCCCAGTCGGGACAGGGTACAATGAGCAGTTCTTC. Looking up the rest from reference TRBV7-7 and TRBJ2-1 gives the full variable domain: GAGVSQSPRYKVTKRGQDVTLRCDPISSHATLYWYQQALGQGPEFLTYFNYEAQPDKSGLPSDRFSAERPEGSISTLTIQRTEQRDSAMYRCASSPVGTGYNEQFFGPGTRLTVL.

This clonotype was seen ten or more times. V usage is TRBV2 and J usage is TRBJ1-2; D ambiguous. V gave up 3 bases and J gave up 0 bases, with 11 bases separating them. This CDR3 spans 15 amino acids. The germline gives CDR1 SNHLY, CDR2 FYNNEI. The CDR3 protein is CASSEAVRTNYGYTF. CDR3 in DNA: TGTGCCAGCAGTGAGGCAGTAAGAACTAACTATGGCTACACCTTC.

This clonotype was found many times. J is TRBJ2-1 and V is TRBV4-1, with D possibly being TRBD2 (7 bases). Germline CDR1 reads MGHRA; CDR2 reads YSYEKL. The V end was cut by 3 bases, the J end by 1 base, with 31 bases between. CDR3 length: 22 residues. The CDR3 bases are TGCGCCAGCAGCCATATAGTCAGGGGTCTCGTCTGGGGGGAGGGATCCTACAATGAGCAGTTCTTC. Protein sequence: CASSHIVRGLVWGEGSYNEQFF.

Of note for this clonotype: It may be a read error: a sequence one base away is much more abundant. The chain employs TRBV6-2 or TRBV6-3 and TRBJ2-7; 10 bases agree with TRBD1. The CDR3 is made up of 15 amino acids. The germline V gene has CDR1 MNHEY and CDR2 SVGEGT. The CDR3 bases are TGTGTCAGCAGCCCCCGGACAGGGGGACCCTACGAGCAGTACGTC. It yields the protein CVSSPRTGGPYEQYV.

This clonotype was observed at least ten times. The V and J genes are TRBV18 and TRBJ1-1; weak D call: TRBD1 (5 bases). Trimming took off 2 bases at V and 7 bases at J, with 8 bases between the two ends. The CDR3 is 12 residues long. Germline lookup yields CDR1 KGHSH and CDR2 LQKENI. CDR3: CASSPGDHEAFF. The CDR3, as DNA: TGTGCCAGCTCACCAGGGGACCATGAAGCTTTCTTT.

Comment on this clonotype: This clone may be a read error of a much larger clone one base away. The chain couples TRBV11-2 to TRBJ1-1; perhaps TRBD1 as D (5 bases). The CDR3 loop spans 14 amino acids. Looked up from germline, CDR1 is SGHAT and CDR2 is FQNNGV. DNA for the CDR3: TGTGCCAGCAGCAGGCCAAATACCGGGGGGAAAGCTCTCTTT. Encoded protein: CASSRPNTGGKALF. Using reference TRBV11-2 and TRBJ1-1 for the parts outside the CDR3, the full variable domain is EAGVAQSPRYKIIEKRQSVAFWCNPISGHATLYWYQQILGQGPKLLIQFQNNGVVDDSQLPKDRFSAERLKGVDSTLKIQPAKLEDSAVYLCASSRPNTGGKALFGQGTRLTVV.

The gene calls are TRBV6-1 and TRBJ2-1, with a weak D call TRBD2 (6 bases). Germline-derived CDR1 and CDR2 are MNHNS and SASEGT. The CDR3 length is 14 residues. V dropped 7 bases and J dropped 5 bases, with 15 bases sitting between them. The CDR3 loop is CASMYSGADNEQFF. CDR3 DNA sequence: TGTGCCAGCATGTATTCGGGAGCGGACAATGAGCAGTTCTTC.